This record concerns one T cell receptor (beta chain) sequence. Recruitment covered some 25 US areas and drew participants whose ages spanned about 18 to 90 years. CDR3 size: 15 residues. CDR1 and CDR2 (germline): SGDLS, YYNGEE. The trim removed 2 bases at V and 3 bases at J, leaving 6 bases unmatched. Per the study methods: Estimation of nucleated cell counts relied on the amplification of reference gene primers. TCRdb's table, derived via immunoSEQ multiplex PCR, lists solely in-frame clones and lacks some. V and J calls and clone size are copied from that table; D and trimming were computed from the DNA. There are over 130,000 clones in the sample; more than 80% occur only once, and 1.5% to 2% lies in the top ten. These data are taken from a study of blood T cell repertoires in COVID-19. Study details: The United States, Italy and Spain were the sources of the acute and convalescent COVID-19 samples.

The chain combines TRBV9 with TRBJ1-2; TRBD1 matches at 8 bases. This TCR was sampled from a woman between 18 and 29 years old who had been exposed to COVID-19. Sequenced: PBMCs or T cells enriched from blood (not recorded which). As DNA, the CDR3 is TGTGCCAGCAGCGTTGCCCAGGGGGCGGACTATGGCTACACCTTC. This codes for CASSVAQGADYGYTF.